Following are 13 T cell receptor beta chains from one sample sequenced in a study of response to subunit inactivated influenza vaccine. TCRdb processed the RT-PCR reads anew with MiXCR; each CDR3 protein has one entry. The table records about 500,000 distinct CDR3 sequences, about 15% of them present only once. Sample: CD4+ T cells sorted from PBMCs, taken less than 30 months after vaccination. The source of these receptors is a man between 50 and 69 years old who received an inactivated influenza vaccine.

This clonotype was found many times. The chain carries TRBV27 and TRBJ2-7; D is ambiguous. The germline CDR1 and CDR2 sequences are MNHEY and SMNVEV (reference sequence). Trimming removed 5 bases from V and 2 bases from J, with 10 bases in between. The CDR3 covers 13 residues. Here the CDR3 DNA reads TGTGCCAGCAGTCTTGGGCCAGCCTACGAGCAGTACTTC. Amino acid sequence: CASSLGPAYEQYF.

The V and J genes are TRBV4-2 and TRBJ1-2; TRBD1 aligns across 12 bases. This CDR3 contains 21 residues. Germline V gene sequence: CDR1 LGHNA, CDR2 YNFKEQ. Unmatched junction bases numbered 18, after V lost 4 bases and J lost 0 bases. CDR3: CASSPPFLGQGAKSPNYGYTF. CDR3 DNA: TGTGCCAGCAGCCCTCCTTTTTTGGGACAGGGGGCGAAATCACCTAACTATGGCTACACCTTC.

The chain employs TRBV7-9 and TRBJ2-1, with D unclear. The CDR3 consists of 14 residues. Trimming took off 5 bases at V and 2 bases at J, with 10 bases between the two ends. Germline V gene sequence: CDR1 SEHNR, CDR2 FQNEAQ (reference sequence). CDR3 sequence reads: CASSPPVPYNEQFF. CDR3 DNA: TGTGCCAGCAGCCCCCCTGTCCCCTACAATGAGCAGTTCTTC.

This sequence joins TRBV7-2 and TRBJ2-3; D is undetermined. CDR3 length: 14 amino acids. The ends were cut back, 0 bases at V and 1 base at J, with 5 bases in the middle. In germline, CDR1 is SGHTA, CDR2 FQGNSA. CDR3 DNA: TGTGCCAGCAGCTTAGCGATTGGCACAGATACGCAGTATTTT. It translates to CASSLAIGTDTQYF.

This clonotype was observed a few times. V usage is TRBV3-1 and J usage is TRBJ2-5; the D gene is possibly TRBD2 (6 bases). Germline V gene data show CDR1 as LGHDT and CDR2 as YNNKEL (reference sequence). Between the trimmed V and J ends, which lost 6 bases and 5 bases, there was a span of 13 bases. CDR3 length equals 13 residues. The CDR3, as DNA: TGTGCCAGCAGGCGGGGACTCCGTGAGACCCAGTACTTC. Translated, it gives CASRRGLRETQYF.

The chain links TRBV6-2 or TRBV6-3 to TRBJ2-1; D is tentatively TRBD1 or TRBD2 (5 bases each). V was shortened by 7 bases and J by 3 bases, with 22 bases between the two germline ends. Germline lookup yields CDR1 MNHEY and CDR2 SVGEGT. The CDR3 loop spans 17 amino acids. CDR3 loop: CASTKGTTQLVYNEQFF. The CDR3 DNA is TGTGCCAGCACTAAGGGGACCACCCAATTGGTCTACAATGAGCAGTTCTTC.

The chain links TRBV24-1 to TRBJ2-2; TRBD1 is a possible D gene (6 bases). Per germline, CDR1 KGHDR and CDR2 SFDVKD. The V end lost 7 bases, the J end lost 3 bases, and 17 bases lay between the germline ends. The CDR3 has 16 residues. This CDR3 is CATSDTGQWDTGELFF. The CDR3 nucleotides read TGTGCCACCAGCGACACCGGACAGTGGGACACCGGGGAGCTGTTTTTT.

This sequence joins TRBV19 and TRBJ2-5, with D perhaps matching TRBD1 (6 bases). The V gene's germline CDR1 is LNHDA and CDR2 SQIVND (reference sequence). The CDR3 has 14 amino acids. The V gene lost 3 bases and the J gene lost 7 bases, with 15 bases spanning the gap. The CDR3 region is CASSMGAGRGTQYF. The CDR3 bases are TGTGCCAGTAGTATGGGGGCGGGTCGCGGGACCCAGTACTTC. The whole variable domain, filled in from reference TRBV19 and TRBJ2-5, reads DGGITQSPKYLFRKEGQNVTLSCEQNLNHDAMYWYRQDPGQGLRLIYYSQIVNDFQKGDIAEGYSVSREKKESFPLTVTSAQKNPTAFYLCASSMGAGRGTQYFGPGTRLLVL.

The table lists this clonotype with many counts. This chain uses TRBV5-6 with TRBJ2-2; 8 bases align to TRBD2. CDR1 is SGHDT and CDR2 is YYEEEE in the germline V gene. Trimming took 1 base from V and 1 from J; bases not matched to a gene: 3. The CDR3 is 16 amino acids. Here the CDR3 reads CASSLLLAGNTGELFF. Written as DNA, the CDR3 is TGTGCCAGCAGCTTGCTCCTAGCGGGGAACACCGGGGAGCTGTTTTTT.

This clonotype has just a few counts. This chain joins TRBV3-1 and TRBJ1-2; 12 nucleotides match TRBD1. Germline CDR1 LGHDT, CDR2 YNNKEL (reference sequence). CDR3 size: 13 residues. J lost 12 bases, V lost 5 bases, and 7 bases had no gene match. The CDR3 coding sequence is TGTGCCAGCAGCTCTCTGGGACAGGGGGCCCACACCTTC. Translation: CASSSLGQGAHTF.

This clonotype has just a few counts. The chain combines TRBV7-9 with TRBJ2-2; TRBD1 matches 10 bases. The germline gives CDR1 SEHNR, CDR2 FQNEAQ (reference sequence). J lost 4 bases, V lost 6 bases, and 5 bases had no gene match. This CDR3 spans 15 amino acids. CDR3 loop: CASSPGTGVTGELFF. The CDR3 DNA is TGTGCCAGCAGTCCCGGGACAGGGGTCACCGGGGAGCTGTTTTTT. The variable domain in full, with the rest retrieved from reference TRBV7-9 and TRBJ2-2, is DTGVSQNPRHKITKRGQNVTFRCDPISEHNRLYWYRQTLGQGPEFLTYFQNEAQLEKSRLLSDRFSAERPKGSFSTLEIQRTEQGDSAMYLCASSPGTGVTGELFFGEGSRLTVL.

J is TRBJ2-1 and V is TRBV7-2; 7 bases match TRBD2. This CDR3 is 16 amino acids long. Germline CDR1 reads SGHTA; CDR2 reads FQGNSA. V was pared by 5 bases and J by 3 bases, with 10 bases of the junction left unmatched. The CDR3 reads CASSNRLAENYNEQFF. The CDR3 region has the DNA TGTGCCAGCAGCAACAGACTAGCAGAAAACTACAATGAGCAGTTCTTC. Drawing the rest from reference TRBV7-2 and TRBJ2-1, the complete variable domain is GAGVSQSPSNKVTEKGKDVELRCDPISGHTALYWYRQSLGQGLEFLIYFQGNSAPDKSGLPSDRFSAERTGGSVSTLTIQRTQQEDSAVYLCASSNRLAENYNEQFFGPGTRLTVL.

The sample holds many counts of this clonotype. The V call is TRBV5-1, the J call TRBJ2-5, with TRBD2 matching 7 bases. CDR3 length: 15 amino acids. Germline V lookup: CDR1 SGHRS, CDR2 YFSETQ. V lost 1 base and J lost 6; bases outside the gene matches: 9. CDR3 DNA sequence: TGCGCCAGCAGCTTGAGATCGGGGGGAGGACAGACCCAGTACTTC. Translating gives CASSLRSGGGQTQYF. Variable domain in full (rest from reference TRBV5-1 and TRBJ2-5): KAGVTQTPRYLIKTRGQQVTLSCSPISGHRSVSWYQQTPGQGLQFLFEYFSETQRNKGNFPGRFSGRQFSNSRSEMNVSTLELGDSALYLCASSLRSGGGQTQYFGPGTRLLVL.